The 25 T cell receptor beta chains given below trace back to one sample, sequenced in a study of blood T cell repertoires in COVID-19. Assay: immunoSEQ multiplex PCR; the TCRdb copy retains only in-frame clones and omits some. This sample yields 100,000 or so clones, of which about 89% are seen a single time; approximately 19% belongs to the top ten. Sequencing was carried out using peripheral blood. These receptors all stem from a human donor with acute or convalescent COVID-19. The donor label of this sample is uncertain.

This chain links TRBV7-2 with TRBJ1-3; D is perhaps TRBD1 (5 bases). Germline V CDR1 and CDR2: SGHTA, FQGNSA. The length of the CDR3 is 14 residues. Trimming pared 8 bases from V and 0 bases from J, leaving 11 bases between. For the CDR3, the DNA is TGTGCCAGCTCCTTTCAGGGCTCTGGAAACACCATATATTTT. Amino acids: CASSFQGSGNTIYF.

The chain uses TRBV19 and TRBJ1-6; 8 bases are a match to TRBD1. The germline V gene has CDR1 LNHDA and CDR2 SQIVND (reference sequence). The CDR3 loop spans 18 amino acids. Trimming removed 3 bases from V and 5 bases from J; junction bases left unmatched: 12. DNA for the CDR3: TGTGCCAGTAGTATGGGCCGGGACAGGCGACTACATAATTCACCCCTCCACTTT. It codes for CASSMGRDRRLHNSPLHF.

This chain uses TRBV9 with TRBJ2-5; no definite D call. The CDR3 runs to 15 residues. Germline values: CDR1 SGDLS, CDR2 YYNGEE. The V end was cut by 0 bases, the J end by 2 bases, with 11 bases between. CDR3 in DNA: TGTGCCAGCAGCGTAGTCGCTGGGCCACAAGAGACCCAGTACTTC. Residues: CASSVVAGPQETQYF.

The table lists this clone with a count of one. The J gene is TRBJ2-7, the V gene TRBV15, with a weak D call TRBD1 (6 bases). The V gene's germline CDR1 is LNHNV and CDR2 YYDKDF (reference sequence). The V end was cut by 5 bases, the J end by 0 bases, with 14 bases between. The CDR3 sequence is 15 residues long. CDR3 residues: CATSGRQDTSYEQYF. The CDR3 DNA is TGTGCCACCAGCGGACGACAGGATACCTCCTACGAGCAGTACTTC.

The chain couples TRBV11-2 to TRBJ1-3; 8 nucleotides line up with TRBD1. V lost 1 base and J lost 9; bases outside the gene matches: 5. The CDR3 has 14 amino acids. Germline CDR1 is SGHAT and CDR2 is FQNNGV. The DNA of the CDR3 is TGTGCCAGCAGCTTAGCAGGGGGCTACGCCACCATATATTTT. Translating it yields CASSLAGGYATIYF.

V gene TRBV7-3 combines with J gene TRBJ2-6; D unresolved. The CDR3 loop spans 14 amino acids. Looked up from germline, CDR1 is SGHTA and CDR2 is FQGTGA. Trimming removed 8 bases at V and 0 bases at J, with 8 bases between. The CDR3 nucleotides are TGTGCCAGCGGTCTATCCTCTGGGGCCAACGTCCTGACTTTC. This sequence encodes CASGLSSGANVLTF.

The chain is built from TRBV7-2 and TRBJ2-3; 7 positions agree with TRBD1. V was pared by 3 bases and J by 0 bases, with 0 bases of the junction left unmatched. CDR1 and CDR2 from the germline V gene are SGHTA and FQGNSA. The CDR3 is 14 residues long. In DNA form, the CDR3 reads TGTGCCAGCAGCTTGGACAGGAGCACAGATACGCAGTATTTT. As protein: CASSLDRSTDTQYF.

The table lists this clone with a few counts. This rearrangement joins TRBV9 to TRBJ2-2; maybe TRBD1 (6 bases). Trimming stripped 3 bases from V and 1 base from J, with 10 bases between. This CDR3 comprises 15 residues. Germline V lookup: CDR1 SGDLS, CDR2 YYNGEE. The CDR3 protein is CASSALTGNTGELFF. The CDR3, as DNA: TGTGCCAGCAGCGCCCTGACAGGGAACACCGGGGAGCTGTTTTTT.

The V call is TRBV18, the J call TRBJ2-7, with 10 bases identical to TRBD2. The CDR3 is made up of 15 amino acids. Germline V CDR1 and CDR2: KGHSH, LQKENI. Trimming removed 3 bases from V and 0 bases from J; junction bases left unmatched: 2. The DNA for the CDR3 is TGTGCCAGCTCACCTTCTAGCGGGAGCTCCTACGAGCAGTACTTC. Translating it yields CASSPSSGSSYEQYF.

This chain joins TRBV5-4 and TRBJ1-4; D perhaps matches TRBD1 (6 bases). This CDR3 contains 15 residues. CDR1 and CDR2 (germline): SGHNT, YYREEE (reference sequence). Deletions cut 4 bases from V and 5 bases from J, with 15 bases between. The CDR3 DNA reads TGTGCCAGCAGCCTCCAGACAGGCCGAAATGAAAAACTGTTTTTT. Encoded protein: CASSLQTGRNEKLFF.

This sequence joins TRBV29-1 and TRBJ1-2, with TRBD1 identical over 10 bases. J gave up 14 bases and V 4 bases, and 4 bases lay outside the gene matches. Germline CDR1 is SQVTM and CDR2 is ANQGSEA. This CDR3 is built from 10 residues. DNA of the CDR3: TGCAGCGTTGGGACAGGGGGGAATACCTTC. Protein: CSVGTGGNTF.

The chain employs TRBV9 and TRBJ1-5, with 11 bases identical to TRBD1. The CDR3 length is 17 residues. Trimming at V came to 7 bases and at J to 4 bases, leaving 13 bases not matched to a gene. The germline CDR1 and CDR2 sequences are SGDLS and YYNGEE. The CDR3 nucleotides are TGTGCCAGCTTGCTCAGGACAGGGGGCTTGTGGAATCAGCCCCAGCATTTT. Protein product: CASLLRTGGLWNQPQHF.

This clone has a handful of counts. The V and J genes are TRBV18 and TRBJ2-7, with TRBD2 matching 7 bases. Germline CDR1 KGHSH, CDR2 LQKENI. CDR3 length: 15 residues. J lost 0 bases, V lost 8 bases, and 10 bases had no gene match. As DNA, the CDR3 is TGTGCCAGCCACCTCACGGGGAGGGGCTCCTACGAGCAGTACTTC. It is translated as CASHLTGRGSYEQYF.

This chain uses TRBV28 with TRBJ2-7; D gene ambiguous. This CDR3 region has 13 residues. V was cut by 6 bases and J by 3 bases, with 12 bases left in between. CDR1 is MDHEN, CDR2 SYDVKM, per germline. The CDR3 is CASRSPQVYEQYF. CDR3 in DNA: TGTGCCAGCAGGTCCCCTCAGGTCTACGAGCAGTACTTC. Looking up the rest from reference TRBV28 and TRBJ2-7 gives the full variable domain: DVKVTQSSRYLVKRTGEKVFLECVQDMDHENMFWYRQDPGLGLRLIYFSYDVKMKEKGDIPEGYSVSREKKERFSLILESASTNQTSMYLCASRSPQVYEQYFGPGTRLTVT.

The genes are TRBV6-2 or TRBV6-3 and TRBJ1-5, with 7 positions matching TRBD1. CDR1 and CDR2 (germline): MNHEY, SVGEGT. There are 14 residues in the CDR3. J gave up 4 bases and V 5 bases, and 5 bases lay outside the gene matches. The CDR3: CASSETGFNQPQHF. Here the CDR3 DNA reads TGTGCCAGCAGTGAGACAGGGTTTAATCAGCCCCAGCATTTT.

The J gene is TRBJ2-1, the V gene TRBV9; D gene unclear. The CDR3 is 15 amino acids. Per the germline V gene, CDR1 is SGDLS and CDR2 is YYNGEE. V lost 0 bases, J lost 7 bases, and 14 bases lay in between. In DNA, the CDR3 is TGTGCCAGCAGCGTAGGGTCCCAGTCCGGGAATGAGCAGTTCTTC. It is translated as CASSVGSQSGNEQFF.

The chain carries TRBV29-1 and TRBJ2-7, with 8 bases that match TRBD1. This CDR3 has 15 amino acids. The junction had 21 bases not matched to a gene; V was cut back by 5 bases and J by 12 bases. Per germline, CDR1 SQVTM and CDR2 ANQGSEA. This chain's CDR3 is CSVRFLDGTGSSPYF. In DNA, the CDR3 is TGCAGCGTTCGTTTTTTGGATGGGACAGGTTCTAGCCCGTACTTC.

The chain combines TRBV19 with TRBJ1-1; 7 nucleotides agree with TRBD1. Trimming at V came to 7 bases and at J to 6 bases, leaving 8 bases not matched to a gene. Germline assignment: CDR1 LNHDA and CDR2 SQIVND (reference sequence). The CDR3 is 13 amino acids. CDR3 protein: CASNPQGTAEAFF. In DNA, the CDR3 is TGTGCCAGTAACCCACAGGGGACCGCTGAAGCTTTCTTT.

The V call is TRBV28, the J call TRBJ2-1; no clear D. V was cut by 7 bases and J by 2 bases, with 6 bases left in between. The CDR3 runs to 12 residues. Germline values: CDR1 MDHEN, CDR2 SYDVKM. The CDR3 reads CASTAAYNEQFF. CDR3 coding DNA: TGTGCCAGCACGGCGGCCTACAATGAGCAGTTCTTC.

The chain uses TRBV25-1 and TRBJ1-1, with 8 bases aligning to TRBD1. Trimming cost V 5 bases and J 8 bases; bases outside gene matches: 22. CDR1 MGHDK and CDR2 SYGVNS come from the germline V gene. The CDR3 loop spans 18 amino acids. The chain's CDR3 is CASSSHRTTGVITPEAFF. CDR3 sequence (DNA): TGTGCCAGCAGTTCTCATAGGACGACAGGGGTTATTACTCCGGAAGCTTTCTTT. Full variable domain (remainder filled in from reference TRBV25-1 and TRBJ1-1): EADIYQTPRYLVIGTGKKITLECSQTMGHDKMYWYQQDPGMELHLIHYSYGVNSTEKGDLSSESTVSRIRTEHFPLTLESARPSHTSQYLCASSSHRTTGVITPEAFFGQGTRLTVV.

This chain links TRBV29-1 with TRBJ2-3; TRBD1 matches at 7 bases. CDR3 size: 14 residues. Unmatched junction bases numbered 7, after V lost 7 bases and J lost 0 bases. Germline-derived CDR1 and CDR2 are SQVTM and ANQGSEA. The CDR3 loop is CSGRDRSSTDTQYF. DNA of the CDR3: TGCAGCGGCCGGGACAGATCGAGCACAGATACGCAGTATTTT.

This clone was seen a handful of times. The rearrangement links TRBV5-6 to TRBJ2-7; possible D gene TRBD1, 6 bases. Germline loops: CDR1 SGHDT, CDR2 YYEEEE. Trimming left V 5 bases short and J 9 bases short, with 12 bases between. This CDR3 spans 11 amino acids. The CDR3 loop is CASSFTGRQYF. CDR3 in DNA: TGTGCCAGCAGTTTTACAGGGCGGCAGTACTTC.

The chain has TRBV27 and TRBJ2-1, with 11 bases fitting TRBD1. This CDR3 region has 18 residues. Trimming removed 2 bases from V and 0 bases from J; junction bases left unmatched: 6. CDR1 MNHEY and CDR2 SMNVEV come from the germline V gene (reference sequence). The CDR3 bases are TGTGCCAGCAGTTTAACCGGGACAGGGGGACGCTCCTACAATGAGCAGTTCTTC. Translation gives CASSLTGTGGRSYNEQFF.

This clone was recorded only once. The J gene is TRBJ2-7, the V gene TRBV6-5, with D tentatively TRBD1 (6 bases). The CDR3 totals 13 residues. The V and J ends lost 6 bases and 2 bases respectively, with 11 bases between them. CDR1 and CDR2 from the germline V gene are MNHEY and SVGAGI. CDR3 coding DNA: TGTGCCAGCAGCCCCGGGACAACCTACGAGCAGTACTTC. Residues: CASSPGTTYEQYF.

This clone was seen a handful of times. The genes are TRBV7-9 and TRBJ2-1, with 8 bases fitting TRBD1. Germline CDR1 is SEHNR and CDR2 is FQNEAQ (reference sequence). V lost 5 bases, J lost 9 bases, and 12 bases stayed unmatched. The CDR3 loop spans 15 amino acids. The CDR3 DNA is TGTGCCAGCAGCAGACAGGGGTTGATATCCAGTGAGCAGTTCTTC. This gives the protein CASSRQGLISSEQFF.